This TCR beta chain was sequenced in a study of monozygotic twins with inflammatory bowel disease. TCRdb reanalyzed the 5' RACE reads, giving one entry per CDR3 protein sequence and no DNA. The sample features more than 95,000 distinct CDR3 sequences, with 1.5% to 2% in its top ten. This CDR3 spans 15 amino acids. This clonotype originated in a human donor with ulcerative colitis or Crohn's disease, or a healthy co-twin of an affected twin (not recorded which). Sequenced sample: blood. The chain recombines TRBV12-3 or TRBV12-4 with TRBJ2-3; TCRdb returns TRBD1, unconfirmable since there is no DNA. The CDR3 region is CASSGWGVSTDTQYF.